A selection of T cell receptor beta chains follows, all from one sample in a study of vaccination and CD4 T cells after COVID-19. No antigens are known for them. TCRdb itself ran the PCR reads through MiXCR, one entry per CDR3 protein. The table lists about 13,000 distinct CDR3 sequences, approximately 58% of them singletons. Sequenced material: CD4+ T cells from blood, cultured in vitro. The origin of the receptors is a human donor who had recovered from COVID-19. The CDR3 runs from the conserved cysteine through the conserved F or W. Each record gives: V gene, J gene, D gene, clone size, CDR3 DNA, CDR3 protein. D genes are given only for firm matches. Not every row has a clone size; where given, it reads once, few, many or a size class.

V: TRBV12-3/TRBV12-4
J: TRBJ2-5
D: NA
size: few
DNA: TGTGCCAGCAGCGGACTCACAAACGGGGAGACCCAGTACTTC
CDR3: CASSGLTNGETQYF

V: TRBV19
J: TRBJ1-3
D: NA
size: NA
DNA: TGTGCCAGTAGGTACAGCGATACTGGAAACACCATATATTTT
CDR3: CASRYSDTGNTIYF

V: TRBV27
J: TRBJ2-7
D: TRBD2
size: NA
DNA: TGTGCCAGCAGTTCGACTAGCGCACATTACGAGCAGTACTTC
CDR3: CASSSTSAHYEQYF

V: TRBV2
J: TRBJ1-6
D: NA
size: NA
DNA: TGTGCCAGCAACGTGGGAGGGGATAATTCACCCCTCCACTTT
CDR3: CASNVGGDNSPLHF

V: TRBV20-1
J: TRBJ2-3
D: NA
size: few
DNA: TGCAGTGCTAGGAGACAGGGAGGTGGCACAGATACGCAGTATTTT
CDR3: CSARRQGGGTDTQYF

V: TRBV7-3
J: TRBJ2-3
D: NA
size: NA
DNA: TGTGCCAGCAGCTTTTGGGGCAGGGATACGCAGTATTTT
CDR3: CASSFWGRDTQYF

V: TRBV18
J: TRBJ1-2
D: NA
size: NA
DNA: TGTGCCAGCTCACCAGGAGGACCGCCCGGCGGCTACACCTTC
CDR3: CASSPGGPPGGYTF

V: TRBV20-1
J: TRBJ2-5
D: TRBD2
size: NA
DNA: TGCAGTGCTAGAGATCCTAGCGGACGAGAGACCCAGTACTTC
CDR3: CSARDPSGRETQYF

V: TRBV10-3
J: TRBJ2-7
D: TRBD1
size: NA
DNA: TGTGCCATCACTGGGGACAGGGATTCCGAGCAGTACTTC
CDR3: CAITGDRDSEQYF

V: TRBV6-1
J: TRBJ1-4
D: TRBD1
size: NA
DNA: TGTGCCAGCAGGACAGGGGGCCTTAATGAAAAACTGTTTTTT
CDR3: CASRTGGLNEKLFF

V: TRBV7-9
J: TRBJ1-5
D: NA
size: few
DNA: TGTGCCAGCAGCTTAGGAGACGGGCATCAGCCCCAGCATTTT
CDR3: CASSLGDGHQPQHF

V: TRBV9
J: TRBJ2-1
D: NA
size: NA
DNA: TGTGCCAGCAGCGTAGAAGGGGGCAATGAGCAGTTCTTC
CDR3: CASSVEGGNEQFF

V: TRBV4-3
J: TRBJ2-2
D: NA
size: NA
DNA: TGCGCCAGCAGCCAAGCGGCAGGGAACACCGGGGAGCTGTTTTTT
CDR3: CASSQAAGNTGELFF

V: TRBV20-1
J: TRBJ2-1
D: NA
size: NA
DNA: TGCAGTGCTAGTTCTAGCGTCTACAATGAGCAGTTCTTC
CDR3: CSASSSVYNEQFF

V: TRBV11-2
J: TRBJ1-2
D: NA
size: NA
DNA: TGTGCCAGCAGCTCCGGGTTAGGCTATGGCTACACCTTC
CDR3: CASSSGLGYGYTF

V: TRBV27
J: TRBJ1-5
D: NA
size: few
DNA: TGTGCCAGCAGTCTCAGGGAGGGCGATCAGCCCCAGCATTTT
CDR3: CASSLREGDQPQHF

V: TRBV30
J: TRBJ2-1
D: TRBD1
size: NA
DNA: TGTGCCTGGGGATCAGGGGGTTCCTACAATGAGCAGTTCTTC
CDR3: CAWGSGGSYNEQFF

V: TRBV20-1
J: TRBJ2-2
D: TRBD1
size: NA
DNA: TGCAGTGCTAGAGATCTGACAGGGGGCGGGAACACCGGGGAGCTGTTTTTT
CDR3: CSARDLTGGGNTGELFF

V: TRBV28
J: TRBJ1-5
D: TRBD1
size: NA
DNA: TGTGCCAGCAGTTTATTCGGGGACAGGGGGGGCAATCAGCCCCAGCATTTT
CDR3: CASSLFGDRGGNQPQHF

V: TRBV11-2
J: TRBJ2-4
D: NA
size: NA
DNA: TGTGCCAGCAGCTTAAATATGGACATTCAGTACTTC
CDR3: CASSLNMDIQYF

V: TRBV20-1
J: TRBJ2-1
D: TRBD1
size: NA
DNA: TGCAGTGTAGTGGGGGGACAGGGTATACCCAATGAGCAGTTCTTC
CDR3: CSVVGGQGIPNEQFF

V: TRBV12-3/TRBV12-4
J: TRBJ2-3
D: NA
size: NA
DNA: TGTGCCACCAGAGAGTTGGGGAGCACAGATACGCAGTATTTT
CDR3: CATRELGSTDTQYF

V: TRBV20-1
J: TRBJ2-7
D: NA
size: NA
DNA: TGCAGTGCTAGAGCTTACCTTCCGGGGGTTCACCCCTACGAGCAGTACTTC
CDR3: CSARAYLPGVHPYEQYF

V: TRBV11-2
J: TRBJ2-3
D: NA
size: NA
DNA: TGTGCCAGCAGCTTCCCGGGGACAGATACGCAGTATTTT
CDR3: CASSFPGTDTQYF

V: TRBV18
J: TRBJ1-1
D: NA
size: NA
DNA: TGTGCCAGCTCACCCCTCCTTGAGGCTCGCACTGAAGCTTTCTTT
CDR3: CASSPLLEARTEAFF

V: TRBV20-1
J: TRBJ1-1
D: NA
size: few
DNA: TGCAGTGCTAGAGTTTTTCTAGAGCTGAACACTGAAGCTTTCTTT
CDR3: CSARVFLELNTEAFF

V: TRBV12-3/TRBV12-4
J: TRBJ2-7
D: NA
size: once
DNA: TGTGCCAGCAGTTCGCAGAACCCCACCGCACTATTGGAATGGCACCCTCACGATGAGCAGTACTTC
CDR3: CASSSQNPTALLEWHPHDEQYF

V: TRBV30
J: TRBJ1-2
D: TRBD1
size: NA
DNA: TGTGCCTGGAGCCCCTCGGGGACAGGGAATTCTAACTATGGCTACACCTTC
CDR3: CAWSPSGTGNSNYGYTF

V: TRBV19
J: TRBJ1-3
D: NA
size: once
DNA: TGTGCCAGTAGTATCCCCAGCGGGGACCCTGGAAACACCATATATTTT
CDR3: CASSIPSGDPGNTIYF

V: TRBV6-1
J: TRBJ1-5
D: TRBD1
size: few
DNA: TGTGCCAGCAGGGGACAGGGAAATCAGCCCCAGCATTTT
CDR3: CASRGQGNQPQHF

V: TRBV14
J: TRBJ2-5
D: TRBD1
size: NA
DNA: TGTGCCAGCAGCCAAGACGGACAGGGTGCGACCCAGTACTTC
CDR3: CASSQDGQGATQYF

V: TRBV29-1
J: TRBJ2-2
D: TRBD2
size: NA
DNA: TGCAGCGTTGAAGATCGCGCGGGAGGGATCGCCGGGGAGCTGTTTTTT
CDR3: CSVEDRAGGIAGELFF

V: TRBV12-1
J: TRBJ2-1
D: NA
size: NA
DNA: TGTGCCAGCAGCTACCGGGACCACGGAGAGCAGTTCTTC
CDR3: CASSYRDHGEQFF

V: TRBV6-5
J: TRBJ2-5
D: TRBD2
size: NA
DNA: TGTGCCAGCAGTTTCCGGGCTAGCGGGAGGGCCGGGGAGACCCAGTACTTC
CDR3: CASSFRASGRAGETQYF

V: TRBV6-1
J: TRBJ2-3
D: NA
size: NA
DNA: TGTGCCAGCAGTGACCGGGACTCAGACACAGATACGCAGTATTTT
CDR3: CASSDRDSDTDTQYF

V: TRBV20-1
J: TRBJ2-7
D: TRBD2
size: few
DNA: TGCAGTGCTAGCGGGAGGGCCTACGAGCAGTACTTC
CDR3: CSASGRAYEQYF

V: TRBV30
J: TRBJ1-5
D: NA
size: few
DNA: TGTGCCTGGAGCCGGGGGGGTCAGCCCCAGCATTTT
CDR3: CAWSRGGQPQHF

V: TRBV10-1
J: TRBJ2-7
D: NA
size: few
DNA: TGCGCCAGCAGGAAAGACCTTGGGGAGGCGGTGGGGTACGAGCAGTACTTC
CDR3: CASRKDLGEAVGYEQYF

V: TRBV7-2
J: TRBJ1-1
D: NA
size: NA
DNA: TGTGCCAGCAGCTGGACGCCCGGGGACACTGAAGCTTTCTTT
CDR3: CASSWTPGDTEAFF

V: TRBV2
J: TRBJ1-4
D: NA
size: NA
DNA: TGTGCCAGCAGGGCAACAGCGGCTGAAAAACTGTTTTTT
CDR3: CASRATAAEKLFF

V: TRBV7-2
J: TRBJ1-5
D: NA
size: NA
DNA: TGTGCCAGCAGCTTAGAAAAGGGCCAGCCCCAGCATTTT
CDR3: CASSLEKGQPQHF

V: TRBV7-8
J: TRBJ2-5
D: NA
size: NA
DNA: TGTGCCAGCAGCTTAGGGGGGCAGGATGGGGTGGAGACCCAGTACTTC
CDR3: CASSLGGQDGVETQYF

V: TRBV10-1
J: TRBJ2-3
D: NA
size: few
DNA: TGCGCCAGCAGTGAGCCACGCAACGCGGATACGCAGTATTTT
CDR3: CASSEPRNADTQYF

V: TRBV24-1
J: TRBJ2-1
D: TRBD1
size: once
DNA: TGTGCCACCAGTGATTTAAGAGGACAGGGTGATCCCAATGAGCAGTTCTTC
CDR3: CATSDLRGQGDPNEQFF

V: TRBV20-1
J: TRBJ1-5
D: NA
size: NA
DNA: TGCAGTGCCCCGAAGGAACTCGGGCCCTATCAGCCCCAGCATTTT
CDR3: CSAPKELGPYQPQHF

V: TRBV7-8
J: TRBJ1-1
D: NA
size: NA
DNA: TGTGCCAGCATGCAACGGGGCCAGCCGCCTGAAGCTTTCTTT
CDR3: CASMQRGQPPEAFF

V: TRBV9
J: TRBJ2-5
D: TRBD2
size: NA
DNA: TGTGCCAGCAGCGAAGCACTACCAAGTAGCGGGAGGGCGAAGGAGGCCCAGTACTTC
CDR3: CASSEALPSSGRAKEAQYF

V: TRBV21-1
J: TRBJ1-6
D: NA
size: few
DNA: TGTGCCGGAAATTTGGACAGGGACAATTCACCCCTCCACTTT
CDR3: CAGNLDRDNSPLHF

V: TRBV7-2
J: TRBJ1-1
D: TRBD1
size: NA
DNA: TGTGCCAGCAGCCCGGACAGGTGGGGCACTGAAGCTTTCTTT
CDR3: CASSPDRWGTEAFF

V: TRBV20-1
J: TRBJ1-4
D: NA
size: NA
DNA: TGCAGTGCTAGAGGGTTAAAGGGGAGCGAAAAACTGTTTTTT
CDR3: CSARGLKGSEKLFF

V: TRBV7-9
J: TRBJ2-1
D: TRBD1
size: NA
DNA: TGTGCCAGCAGCTTGGGACAGGTTTACAATGAGCAGTTCTTC
CDR3: CASSLGQVYNEQFF

V: TRBV20-1
J: TRBJ1-2
D: TRBD1
size: NA
DNA: TGCAGTGCCCAGACAGGGTTCGACGACTACACCTTC
CDR3: CSAQTGFDDYTF

V: TRBV11-2
J: TRBJ1-5
D: NA
size: NA
DNA: TGTGCCAGCAGCCCAAGTGGGGCCCTCAATCAGCCCCAGCATTTT
CDR3: CASSPSGALNQPQHF

V: TRBV7-2
J: TRBJ2-3
D: NA
size: NA
DNA: TGTGCCAGCAGATTCCCCGGGATAAACACAGATACGCAGTATTTT
CDR3: CASRFPGINTDTQYF

V: TRBV18
J: TRBJ2-2
D: NA
size: NA
DNA: TGTGCCAGCTCACCCAGGGGGGGGATCAGAGGGGAGCTGTTTTTT
CDR3: CASSPRGGIRGELFF